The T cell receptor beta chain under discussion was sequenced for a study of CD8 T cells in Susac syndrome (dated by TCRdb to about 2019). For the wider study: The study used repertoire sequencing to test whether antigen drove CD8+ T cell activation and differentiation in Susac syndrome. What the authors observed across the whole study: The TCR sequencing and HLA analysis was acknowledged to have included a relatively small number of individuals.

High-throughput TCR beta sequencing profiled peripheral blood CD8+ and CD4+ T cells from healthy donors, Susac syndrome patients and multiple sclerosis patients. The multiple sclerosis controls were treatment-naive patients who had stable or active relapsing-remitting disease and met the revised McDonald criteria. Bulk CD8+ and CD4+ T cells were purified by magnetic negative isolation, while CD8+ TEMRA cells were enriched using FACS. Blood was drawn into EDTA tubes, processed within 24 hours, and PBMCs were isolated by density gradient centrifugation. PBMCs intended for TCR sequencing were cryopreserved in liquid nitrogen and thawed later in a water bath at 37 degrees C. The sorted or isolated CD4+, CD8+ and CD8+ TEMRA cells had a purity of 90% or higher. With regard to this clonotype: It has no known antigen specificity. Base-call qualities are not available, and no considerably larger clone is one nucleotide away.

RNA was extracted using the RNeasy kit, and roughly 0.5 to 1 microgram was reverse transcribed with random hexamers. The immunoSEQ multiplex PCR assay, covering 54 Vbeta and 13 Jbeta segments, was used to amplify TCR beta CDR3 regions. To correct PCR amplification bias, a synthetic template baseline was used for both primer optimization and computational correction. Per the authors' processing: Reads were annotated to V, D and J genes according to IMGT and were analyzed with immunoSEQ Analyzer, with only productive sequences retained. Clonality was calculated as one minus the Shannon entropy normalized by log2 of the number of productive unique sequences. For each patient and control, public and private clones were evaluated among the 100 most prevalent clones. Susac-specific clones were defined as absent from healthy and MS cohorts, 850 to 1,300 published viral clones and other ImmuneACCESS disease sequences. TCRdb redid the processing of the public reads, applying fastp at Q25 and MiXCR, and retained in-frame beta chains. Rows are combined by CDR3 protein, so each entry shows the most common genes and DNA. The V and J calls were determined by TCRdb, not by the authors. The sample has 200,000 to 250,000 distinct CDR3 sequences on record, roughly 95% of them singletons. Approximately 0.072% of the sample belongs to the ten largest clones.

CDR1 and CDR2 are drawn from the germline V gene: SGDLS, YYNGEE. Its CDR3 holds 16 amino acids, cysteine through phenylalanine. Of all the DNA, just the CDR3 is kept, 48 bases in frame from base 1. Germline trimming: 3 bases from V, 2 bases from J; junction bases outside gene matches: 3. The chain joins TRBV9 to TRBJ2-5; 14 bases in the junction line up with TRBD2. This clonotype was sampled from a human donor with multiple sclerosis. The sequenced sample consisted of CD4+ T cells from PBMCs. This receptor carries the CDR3 CASSEGTSGSQETQYF. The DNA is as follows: TGTGCCAGCAGCGAGGGGACTAGCGGGAGTCAAGAGACCCAGTACTTC.